This T cell receptor beta chain was sequenced during a study of cytomegalovirus exposure and HLA in healthy donors. The study, taken as a whole, reports: Accurate prediction of HLA-A and HLA-B alleles (for most subjects) was reportedly achieved from TCR beta sequences. The study labeled fewer than 200 TCR beta chains cytomegalovirus-associated. Follow-up analysis later connected one missense variant in DCLRE1C with trimming of TCR beta V- and J-genes.

From germline, CDR1 is SNHLY and CDR2 FYNNEI. The CDR3 is made up of 15 amino acids. V was pared by 4 bases and J by 3 bases, with 16 bases between. The PCR made use of 60 Vbeta and 13 Jbeta primers. Libraries were prepared by immunoSEQ multiplex PCR; TCRdb keeps only in-frame clonotypes and omits some of them. Here the sample spans about 150,000 clones, 60% to 80% being singletons. Notes on this clone: Its antigen is as yet unknown.

V usage is TRBV2 and J usage is TRBJ2-7, with a possible D match to TRBD1 (7 bases). Material for sequencing was PBMCs. The clonotype originates from a male donor in good health and CMV-seronegative. The CDR3 nucleotides read TGTGCCAGCAGTGGGGCAGGGGGGCCACGCTACGAGCAGTACTTC. Translating it yields CASSGAGGPRYEQYF.